This T cell receptor beta chain comes out of a study of T cells expressing NK-cell markers. On the study more broadly: It was sorted CD3+CD56-NKG2C+, CD3+CD56+NKG2C- and CD3+CD56+NKG2C+ T cells that provided the TCR beta repertoires. Seven donors tested HCMV-seropositive and one tested seronegative among the eight sequenced. Study-wide findings and caveats: The contribution of dominant NKG2C+ clonotypes to CD8+ T cells in roughly six donors was about 1.0-7.5%. Also leading the CD3+CD56-NKG2C+ fraction in a few donors were these clonotypes.

With respect to this clonotype: The antigen is undetermined.

From the 5' RACE reads, TCRdb lists one entry per CDR3 protein and no DNA. The sample's table shows under 500,000 distinct CDR3 sequences. The sample was blood T cells: a sorted CD56 or NKG2C T cell subset, CD4+ or CD8+ T cells, or bulk PBMC T cells (not recorded which). This receptor was taken from a woman between 18 and 70 years old in good health.

The chain's CDR3 is CASSSWVGNYEQYF. The rearrangement links TRBV5-1 to TRBJ2-7. Germline CDR1 reads SGHRS; CDR2 reads YFSETQ. The CDR3 consists of 14 residues.